A few counts support the clone carrying this T cell receptor (beta chain). Its antigen is not identified. The sample originates from a study of cytomegalovirus exposure and HLA in healthy donors. Study-wide results and caveats: Accurate prediction of most subjects' HLA-A and HLA-B alleles from TCR beta sequences was reported.

The CDR3 loop spans 12 amino acids. V was clipped by 7 bases and J by 8 bases, with 14 bases between them. Germline CDR1 MNHEY, CDR2 SVGAGI. The PCR ran on 60 Vbeta and 13 Jbeta primers. The data were produced by immunoSEQ multiplex PCR, yet TCRdb's version contains in-frame clones alone and is incomplete. The top ten hold 1.5% to 2% of the sample, which has 130,000 to 150,000 clones, around 10% seen once. The chain carries TRBV6-5 and TRBJ1-1, with D uncertain. The sequence derives from a male donor in good health and CMV-seronegative. Sequencing was done on a sample of PBMCs. The CDR3 is CASISDGSEAFF. The CDR3 DNA reads TGTGCCAGCATCTCTGACGGGAGCGAAGCTTTCTTT.